Following are 11 T cell receptor beta chains from one sample sequenced in a study of CD8+CD57+ T cells in acquired aplastic anemia. All patients picked for sequencing had shown, by flow cytometry, an expansion of CD8+CD57+ cells. The study profiled TCR beta VDJ and CDR3 using genomic DNA as template. TCRdb re-derived calls from the reads in MiXCR, one entry per CDR3 protein. This sample carries about 160,000 distinct CDR3 sequences, 45% to 55% of them seen once, and the ten largest clones take about 30%. The material sequenced was sorted CD4+, CD8+, or CD8+CD57+ T cells (not recorded which) from PBMCs. Receptors originate from a human donor with aplastic anemia.

CDR3 residues: CASSLQGQVAEAFF. CDR3 bases: TGTGCCAGCAGTCTACAGGGTCAGGTGGCTGAAGCTTTCTTT. V is TRBV6-1 and J is TRBJ1-1; weak D call: TRBD1 (6 bases). The ends were cut back, 5 bases at V and 6 bases at J, with 16 bases in the middle. The CDR3 is 14 residues long. Germline V gives CDR1 MNHNS, CDR2 SASEGT.

The rearrangement joins TRBV15 to TRBJ1-1, with a possible D match to TRBD1 (5 bases). Germline V lookup: CDR1 LNHNV, CDR2 YYDKDF (reference sequence). The CDR3 extends over 12 amino acids. V lost 3 bases, J lost 5 bases, and 7 bases lay in between. CDR3: CATSRDTTEAFF. The CDR3 nucleotides read TGTGCCACCAGCAGGGACACGACTGAAGCTTTCTTT.

The CDR3 spells CASSLGVSASADTQYF. For the CDR3, the DNA is TGTGCCAGCAGCTTAGGGGTCTCCGCGAGCGCAGATACGCAGTATTTT. The chain links TRBV13 to TRBJ2-3; D gene uncertain. The CDR3 has 16 residues. The V end was cut by 0 bases, the J end by 4 bases, with 14 bases between. CDR1 is PRHDT, CDR2 FYEKMQ, per germline (reference sequence).

The chain has TRBV6-2 or TRBV6-3 and TRBJ2-1; D is ambiguous. V was clipped by 2 bases and J by 7 bases, with 12 bases between them. Germline V gives CDR1 MNHEY, CDR2 SVGEGT. The CDR3 loop spans 14 amino acids. CDR3 protein: CASSYTLGLNEQFF. In DNA, the CDR3 is TGTGCCAGCAGTTACACCCTTGGGTTAAATGAGCAGTTCTTC.

The rearrangement uses TRBV10-3 and TRBJ2-7, with D possibly matching TRBD1 (5 bases). The CDR3 totals 12 residues. From germline, CDR1 is ENHRY and CDR2 SYGVKD. The germline V and J ends were trimmed by 4 bases and 5 bases, with 9 bases remaining between them. Here the CDR3 DNA reads TGTGCCATCAGTGGTCAGGGAAACGAGCAGTACTTC. It is translated as CAISGQGNEQYF.

The CDR3 here is CASSPRGQLNTEAFF. The CDR3 coding sequence is TGCGCCAGCAGCCCCCGGGGACAGTTGAACACTGAAGCTTTCTTT. The V and J genes are TRBV4-3 and TRBJ1-1; TRBD1 matches at 7 bases. V trimming: 4 bases; J trimming: 0 bases; junction bases outside the gene matches: 5. The CDR3 is 15 residues long. Looked up from germline, CDR1 is LGHNA and CDR2 is YSLEER.

The rearrangement uses TRBV7-9 and TRBJ2-5; TRBD2 aligns across 11 bases. Trimming removed 2 bases from V and 4 bases from J; junction bases left unmatched: 6. Per germline, CDR1 SEHNR and CDR2 FQNEAQ (reference sequence). This CDR3 has 16 amino acids. CDR3 bases: TGTGCCAGCAGCTTACCTGGACTAGCGGGCCTAGAGACCCAGTACTTC. Amino acids: CASSLPGLAGLETQYF.

The rearrangement joins TRBV7-9 to TRBJ1-3; D call uncertain. Per germline, CDR1 SEHNR and CDR2 FQNEAQ (reference sequence). V lost 7 bases and J 4 bases, leaving 11 bases between the germline ends. The CDR3 consists of 13 residues. In DNA, the CDR3 is TGTGCCAGCAAAAAGGGCACGGGAAACACCATATATTTT. Protein product: CASKKGTGNTIYF.

Turning to this clonotype: Given the absence of the conserved phenylalanine or tryptophan at the CDR3 end, a read error is likely. J is TRBJ2-7 and V is TRBV7-9; D remains ambiguous. This CDR3 comprises 14 residues. Germline lookup yields CDR1 SEHNR and CDR2 FQNEAQ (reference sequence). CDR3 in amino acids: CGSRNAASSYEQYS. In nucleotides, the CDR3 is TGTGGCAGCAGAAACGCAGCGAGCTCCTACGAGCAGTACTCC.

In its sample, this clonotype was seen many times. The J gene is TRBJ1-2, the V gene TRBV27, with D uncertain. The CDR3 consists of 13 residues. Germline V CDR1 and CDR2: MNHEY, SMNVEV (reference sequence). Trimming took 6 bases from V and 1 from J, leaving 9 bases between them. CDR3 nucleotides: TGTGCCAGCAGCCTGACAAGTAACTATGGCTACACCTTC. As protein: CASSLTSNYGYTF.

The chain links TRBV10-2 to TRBJ1-1; D remains unclear. The CDR3 runs to 13 residues. Between the trimmed V and J ends, which lost 0 bases and 5 bases, there was a span of 7 bases. The germline V gene encodes CDR1 WSHSY and CDR2 SAAADI. The CDR3 region has the DNA TGCGCCAGCAGTGAGTCAGGAATGACTGAAGCTTTCTTT. Translated: CASSESGMTEAFF.